The rows below give T cell receptor beta chains drawn from one sample of a study of graft-versus-host responses after intestinal transplantation. Their antigens remain unidentified. Profiling relied on immunoSEQ multiplex PCR, and the TCRdb table lists in-frame clones only, not all of them. The sample has tens of thousands of clones; 89% are singletons. Sequencing used unstimulated CD8+ T cells sorted from spleen or lymph node cells, obtained before intestinal transplant. The source of these receptors is a human donor who received an intestinal transplant. Both conserved end residues are part of each CDR3. Not every row has a clone size; where given, it reads once, few, many or a size class.

length: 16; J: TRBJ2-7; V: TRBV28; size: .; CDR3: CASSLDGQTHPYEQYF
length: 13; J: TRBJ2-7; V: TRBV27; size: .; CDR3: CASSWGRFYEQYF
length: 15; J: TRBJ1-1; V: TRBV5-1; size: .; CDR3: CASSLVEGANTEAFF
length: 16; J: TRBJ2-1; V: TRBV7-9; size: .; CDR3: CASSTGQGASYNEQFF
length: 18; J: TRBJ2-1; V: TRBV4-1; size: .; CDR3: CASSQVSSSVSSYNEQFF
length: 16; J: TRBJ2-7; V: TRBV25-1; size: .; CDR3: CASSEYYPVANYEQYF
length: 15; J: TRBJ2-7; V: TRBV27; size: .; CDR3: CASGLLAGGIYEQYF
length: 14; J: TRBJ2-7; V: TRBV28; size: .; CDR3: CASSFQGGSYEQYF
length: 18; J: TRBJ1-5; V: TRBV4-1; size: .; CDR3: CASSPDRGGAGGNQPQHF
length: 15; J: TRBJ1-2; V: TRBV2; size: .; CDR3: CASSEARRSPYGYTF
length: 12; J: TRBJ1-2; V: TRBV29-1; size: .; CDR3: CSVNQGNYGYTF
length: 16; J: TRBJ2-1; V: TRBV7-8; size: .; CDR3: CASSSSTSGRAGEQFF
length: 13; J: TRBJ1-5; V: TRBV10-3; size: .; CDR3: CAISDVRDQPQHF
length: 14; J: TRBJ2-7; V: TRBV13; size: once; CDR3: CASGTGTGIHEQYF
length: 14; J: TRBJ1-2; V: TRBV29-1; size: once; CDR3: CSVPGAAEHTPYTF
length: 13; J: TRBJ2-3; V: TRBV6-1; size: .; CDR3: CASSEGGGNTQYF
length: 13; J: TRBJ1-2; V: TRBV6-1; size: .; CDR3: CASSVDTDYGYTF
length: 14; J: TRBJ2-7; V: TRBV27; size: .; CDR3: CASSLSTGFHEQYF
length: 17; J: TRBJ2-4; V: TRBV18; size: .; CDR3: CASSPPPPRGPKNIQYF
length: 15; J: TRBJ2-7; V: TRBV19; size: .; CDR3: CASSIRSGISYEQYF
length: 13; J: TRBJ1-1; V: TRBV7-2; size: .; CDR3: CASSFQGSTEAFF
length: 16; J: TRBJ2-5; V: TRBV15; size: .; CDR3: CATSLGRQGPQETQYF
length: 13; J: TRBJ1-1; V: TRBV28; size: few; CDR3: CASSQGLNTEAFF
length: 14; J: TRBJ2-1; V: TRBV6-6; size: .; CDR3: CASSYNPGSGEQFF
length: 14; J: TRBJ2-7; V: TRBV27; size: .; CDR3: CASSPGTGDYEQYF
length: 15; J: TRBJ2-7; V: TRBV28; size: .; CDR3: CASSLLAGFPYEQYF
length: 17; J: TRBJ2-2; V: TRBV4-1; size: .; CDR3: CASSQEEGKRDTGELFF
length: 19; J: TRBJ1-2; V: TRBV28; size: .; CDR3: CASSSLIQGKISVNYGYTF
length: 13; J: TRBJ2-7; V: TRBV6-5; size: .; CDR3: CASSGRWGDEQYF
length: 13; J: TRBJ2-4; V: TRBV27; size: .; CDR3: CASSKTGSHIQYF
length: 13; J: TRBJ1-2; V: TRBV9; size: .; CDR3: CASSEGHNYGYTF
length: 13; J: TRBJ2-1; V: TRBV27; size: .; CDR3: CASSPSPYNEQFF
length: 16; J: TRBJ2-1; V: TRBV19; size: few; CDR3: CASSGTSGYSYNEQFF
length: 14; J: TRBJ2-5; V: TRBV9; size: .; CDR3: CASSRSSNQETQYF
length: 15; J: TRBJ2-7; V: TRBV18; size: .; CDR3: CASSPLRGQAYEQYF